Shown below are 2 T cell receptor beta chains from a single sample sequenced in a study of blood T cell repertoires in COVID-19. Profiled with immunoSEQ multiplex PCR; TCRdb holds only in-frame clones, not every one. The sample lists about 370,000 clones; 80% to 90% were seen once. What was sequenced was PBMCs or T cells enriched from blood (not recorded which). Receptors were obtained from a man between 18 and 29 years old who had recovered from COVID-19.

This rearrangement joins TRBV5-8 to TRBJ1-5; 8 bases match TRBD1. V trimming: 4 bases; J trimming: 0 bases; junction bases outside the gene matches: 12. The CDR3 has 18 amino acids. Germline lookup yields CDR1 SGHTS and CDR2 YDEGEE. CDR3 amino acids: CASSPGQGATASNQPQHF. CDR3 coding DNA: TGTGCCAGCAGCCCTGGTCAGGGGGCCACTGCTAGCAATCAGCCCCAGCATTTT.

The rearrangement links TRBV19 to TRBJ1-6; D perhaps matches TRBD1 (6 bases). CDR3 length: 15 amino acids. Germline values: CDR1 LNHDA, CDR2 SQIVND (reference sequence). V was pared by 4 bases and J by 8 bases, with 15 bases between. The CDR3 spells CASSSSDSSHSPLHF. In DNA form, the CDR3 reads TGTGCCAGTAGTAGCTCGGACAGCTCGCATTCACCCCTCCACTTT. The full variable domain, rest sourced from reference TRBV19 and TRBJ1-6, is DGGITQSPKYLFRKEGQNVTLSCEQNLNHDAMYWYRQDPGQGLRLIYYSQIVNDFQKGDIAEGYSVSREKKESFPLTVTSAQKNPTAFYLCASSSSDSSHSPLHFGNGTRLTVT.